The 30 T cell receptor beta chains below were found in one sample sequenced in a study of blood T cell repertoires in COVID-19. Assay used: immunoSEQ multiplex PCR; TCRdb lists only in-frame clones, some missing. The sample has 50,000 to 60,000 clones, around 84% seen once; the top ten hold nearly 7.5%. Source material: peripheral blood. All receptors come from a human donor with active COVID-19. The donor label of this sample is uncertain.

The chain is built from TRBV5-1 and TRBJ2-7, with TRBD2 identical over 8 bases. Germline CDR1 reads SGHRS; CDR2 reads YFSETQ. Germline trimming cut 3 bases from V and 2 bases from J; bases unmatched to any gene: 10. This CDR3 is built from 16 residues. CDR3 in amino acids: CASSSGNSGIPYEQYF. The CDR3 nucleotides read TGCGCCAGCAGCTCCGGCAATAGCGGGATCCCCTACGAGCAGTACTTC.

This clone has only one observation. This chain joins TRBV3-1 (or the pseudogene TRBV3-2) and TRBJ2-1; the D is unclear. The CDR3 covers 14 residues. Germline CDR1 and CDR2: LGHDT and YNNKEL (reference sequence). The germline V and J ends were trimmed by 1 base and 3 bases, with 7 bases remaining between them. The CDR3 DNA reads as TGTGCCAGCAGCCAAGCCGTCCTCTACAATGAGCAGTTCTTC. It translates to CASSQAVLYNEQFF.

In DNA form, the CDR3 reads TGCAGCGGGCAGCGCCTCTGGACAGACACTGAAGCTTTCTTT. As protein: CSGQRLWTDTEAFF. The chain has TRBV29-1 and TRBJ1-1; possible D gene TRBD1, 6 bases. This CDR3 contains 14 residues. The V end was cut by 7 bases, the J end by 3 bases, with 18 bases between. From germline, CDR1 is SQVTM and CDR2 ANQGSEA.

The chain recombines TRBV11-1 with TRBJ2-3; D is undetermined. Germline V lookup: CDR1 SGHAT, CDR2 FQDESV (reference sequence). The CDR3 contains 15 residues. The V gene lost 3 bases and the J gene lost 0 bases, with 10 bases spanning the gap. The CDR3 spells CASSFASSSTDTQYF. CDR3 bases: TGTGCCAGCAGCTTCGCGTCCTCCAGCACAGATACGCAGTATTTT.

V gene TRBV24-1 combines with J gene TRBJ2-7, with unresolved D. The CDR3 loop spans 12 amino acids. V was cut by 3 bases and J by 6 bases, with 8 bases left in between. CDR1 and CDR2 from the germline V gene are KGHDR and SFDVKD. CDR3 nucleotides: TGTGCCACCAGTGATCTCCTCGGCGAGCAGTACTTC. As protein: CATSDLLGEQYF.

CDR3 nucleotides: TGTGCCAGCTCACCAATAGGCGGGAGCGCCGTAGGGGAGCTGTTTTTT. This sequence encodes CASSPIGGSAVGELFF. The chain employs TRBV18 and TRBJ2-2; TRBD2 agrees at 7 bases. Germline CDR1 reads KGHSH; CDR2 reads LQKENI. With 2 bases clipped from V and 8 bases from J, the junction kept 11 bases outside the gene matches. The CDR3 covers 16 residues.

The chain combines TRBV15 with TRBJ1-4; 10 bases fit TRBD1. The germline V gene has CDR1 LNHNV and CDR2 YYDKDF (reference sequence). Trimming at V came to 3 bases and at J to 5 bases, leaving 3 bases not matched to a gene. The CDR3 sequence is 15 residues long. This CDR3 reads CATSSGQGGNEKLFF. For the CDR3, the DNA is TGTGCCACCAGCAGCGGACAGGGGGGAAATGAAAAACTGTTTTTT.

The chain is built from TRBV19 and TRBJ2-7; TRBD1 aligns across 9 bases. The CDR3 length is 15 residues. The V segment lost 6 bases and the J segment 2 bases; nucleotides outside the gene matches: 8. Germline lookup yields CDR1 LNHDA and CDR2 SQIVND (reference sequence). Here the CDR3 reads CASRQRQGVTYEQYF. The CDR3, as DNA: TGTGCCAGTAGACAGAGACAGGGGGTAACCTACGAGCAGTACTTC. Drawing the rest from reference TRBV19 and TRBJ2-7, the complete variable domain is DGGITQSPKYLFRKEGQNVTLSCEQNLNHDAMYWYRQDPGQGLRLIYYSQIVNDFQKGDIAEGYSVSREKKESFPLTVTSAQKNPTAFYLCASRQRQGVTYEQYFGPGTRLTVT.

In its sample, this clone was seen once. This chain joins TRBV12-3 or TRBV12-4 and TRBJ1-2; D gene uncertain. V was shortened by 4 bases and J by 2 bases, with 8 bases between the two germline ends. The CDR3 runs to 13 residues. CDR3 loop: CASSSGRNYGYTF. The CDR3 DNA is TGTGCCAGCAGTTCTGGCAGGAACTATGGCTACACCTTC.

The chain has TRBV2 and TRBJ2-7; 7 bases line up with TRBD1. The germline V gene has CDR1 SNHLY and CDR2 FYNNEI. The CDR3 runs 15 residues. V shed 3 bases and J 5 bases; nucleotides not matched to a gene: 10. The DNA of the CDR3 is TGTGCCAGCAGTGATGTAGGGGGCACATTCGACGAGCAGTACTTC. Translated: CASSDVGGTFDEQYF.

This clone was seen only once. The chain joins TRBV4-1 to TRBJ1-2, with D perhaps TRBD1 (5 bases). The CDR3 loop spans 13 amino acids. The germline CDR1 and CDR2 sequences are MGHRA and YSYEKL. Trimming removed 1 base from V and 5 bases from J, with 8 bases in between. The CDR3 sequence is CASSQVGLYGYTF. Written as DNA, the CDR3 is TGCGCCAGCAGCCAAGTGGGGCTATATGGCTACACCTTC.

The CDR3, as DNA: TGTGCCAGCAGCCAAAAGGGGACAGGGGGCTCCTACGAGCAGTACTTC. Translation: CASSQKGTGGSYEQYF. This chain links TRBV3-1 (or the pseudogene TRBV3-2) with TRBJ2-7; 11 bases are shared with TRBD1. The germline V gene has CDR1 LGHDT and CDR2 YNNKEL (reference sequence). This CDR3 spans 16 amino acids. V lost 2 bases to trimming and J lost 0 bases; unmatched junction nucleotides: 3.

The rearrangement uses TRBV5-1 and TRBJ2-7; D uncertain. The CDR3 runs to 13 residues. CDR1 is SGHRS and CDR2 is YFSETQ in the germline V gene. Trimming shortened V by 4 bases and J by 0 bases, and 8 bases separated the two germline ends. CDR3: CASSGTVSYEQYF. CDR3 in DNA: TGCGCCAGCAGCGGAACAGTCTCCTACGAGCAGTACTTC.

This clone appeared once. V usage is TRBV7-2 and J usage is TRBJ2-1; possibly TRBD2 for D (6 bases). The CDR3 covers 14 residues. Germline CDR1 reads SGHTA; CDR2 reads FQGNSA. Trimming shortened V by 6 bases and J by 8 bases, and 17 bases separated the two germline ends. The CDR3 nucleotides read TGTGCCAGCAGTCGGGGGACCACCAGGCATGAGCAGTTCTTC. Translated: CASSRGTTRHEQFF.

V usage is TRBV6-4 and J usage is TRBJ2-2; 7 nucleotides line up with TRBD1. The J segment lost 0 bases and the V segment lost 3 bases, leaving 1 base of the junction unmatched. This CDR3 contains 15 residues. Germline values: CDR1 MRHNA, CDR2 SNTAGT. The CDR3 spells CASSDGQANTGELFF. CDR3 nucleotide sequence: TGTGCCAGCAGTGATGGACAGGCGAACACCGGGGAGCTGTTTTTT.

The rearrangement uses TRBV2 and TRBJ2-7; 11 positions agree with TRBD1. This CDR3 comprises 13 residues. The germline CDR1 and CDR2 sequences are SNHLY and FYNNEI. Unmatched junction bases numbered 5, after V lost 10 bases and J lost 3 bases. CDR3 in amino acids: CATPGTGGYEQYF. The CDR3 DNA reads TGTGCCACCCCAGGGACAGGGGGCTACGAGCAGTACTTC.

CDR3: CASSFRETTEAFF. As DNA, the CDR3 is TGTGCCAGCAGCTTCCGGGAAACCACTGAAGCTTTCTTT. The V and J genes are TRBV7-8 and TRBJ1-1; D is uncertain. From germline, CDR1 is SGHVS and CDR2 FQNEAQ. The CDR3 totals 13 residues. Deletions cut 3 bases from V and 4 bases from J, with 9 bases between.

The V and J genes are TRBV12-5 and TRBJ1-5; tentatively, D is TRBD1 (6 bases). Germline V gene sequence: CDR1 LGHNT, CDR2 FRNRAP. This CDR3 is built from 13 residues. V was cut by 5 bases and J by 5 bases, with 10 bases left in between. Here the CDR3 DNA reads TGTGCTAGTGGTACGCGGACAGATCAGCCCCAGCATTTT. Translation gives CASGTRTDQPQHF.

The rearrangement uses TRBV5-1 and TRBJ2-3; the match to TRBD2 covers 8 bases. This CDR3 has 15 residues. CDR1 is SGHRS, CDR2 YFSETQ, per germline. Trimming cost V 2 bases and J 5 bases; bases outside gene matches: 7. The CDR3 reads CASSFSGGPQDTQYF. CDR3 in DNA: TGCGCCAGCAGCTTCTCGGGAGGGCCGCAAGATACGCAGTATTTT.

The chain recombines TRBV24-1 with TRBJ2-5; the match to TRBD2 covers 11 bases. The CDR3 totals 15 residues. Germline V gene data show CDR1 as KGHDR and CDR2 as SFDVKD. V shed 3 bases, J shed 4 bases, and the junction held 3 bases outside the gene matches. CDR3 sequence: CATSDPTSGVETQYF. The CDR3 DNA is TGTGCCACCAGTGATCCGACTAGCGGGGTAGAGACCCAGTACTTC.

The chain has TRBV19 and TRBJ2-2; 9 positions match TRBD1. The CDR3 runs 14 residues. CDR1 is LNHDA, CDR2 SQIVND, per germline (reference sequence). V lost 8 bases to trimming and J lost 4 bases; unmatched junction nucleotides: 5. The chain's CDR3 is CASEGQGLTGELFF. For the CDR3, the DNA is TGTGCCAGTGAGGGACAGGGTCTCACCGGGGAGCTGTTTTTT.

This clone appeared once. The genes are TRBV7-3 and TRBJ2-3; tentative D call: TRBD1 (6 bases). The CDR3 spans 15 residues. The ends were cut back, 2 bases at V and 4 bases at J, with 13 bases in the middle. Per germline, CDR1 SGHTA and CDR2 FQGTGA. CDR3 coding DNA: TGTGCCAGCAGCTTAGGCGGACCAGGGGCAGATACGCAGTATTTT. Amino acids: CASSLGGPGADTQYF.

The V call is TRBV10-3, the J call TRBJ2-7, with 10 bases identical to TRBD1. The CDR3 sequence is 15 residues long. With V trimmed by 0 bases and J by 6 bases, 5 bases remained unmatched. Germline CDR1 ENHRY, CDR2 SYGVKD. CDR3 nucleotides: TGTGCCATCAGTGAGTCAATGACAGGGGGCTCCGAGCAGTACTTC. Translation gives CAISESMTGGSEQYF.

This clone was observed a single time. This chain links TRBV5-4 with TRBJ1-1; D perhaps matches TRBD1 (5 bases). V lost 3 bases and J 7 bases, leaving 13 bases between the germline ends. The CDR3 consists of 13 residues. Germline lookup yields CDR1 SGHNT and CDR2 YYREEE (reference sequence). The CDR3 region is CASSSEQEFEAFF. The CDR3 nucleotides are TGTGCCAGCAGCTCCGAACAGGAATTTGAAGCTTTCTTT.

The V and J genes are TRBV28 and TRBJ2-7, with a tentative D call TRBD1 (5 bases). V dropped 5 bases and J dropped 3 bases, with 23 bases sitting between them. Looked up from germline, CDR1 is MDHEN and CDR2 is SYDVKM. This CDR3 is 17 amino acids long. CDR3 DNA: TGTGCCAGCAGTCCCTCAGGCAGGGCAGCTATAATCTACGAGCAGTACTTC. Protein sequence: CASSPSGRAAIIYEQYF.

V is TRBV5-1 and J is TRBJ1-2; D possibly corresponds to TRBD1 (5 bases). The CDR3 is made up of 15 amino acids. Per germline, CDR1 SGHRS and CDR2 YFSETQ. V was shortened by 0 bases and J by 4 bases, with 13 bases between the two germline ends. CDR3 DNA sequence: TGCGCCAGCAGCTTGGCCTCGACAGCTTCCTATGGCTACACCTTC. Its protein is CASSLASTASYGYTF.

The chain carries TRBV7-6 and TRBJ1-1; D is undetermined. Per the germline V gene, CDR1 is SGHVS and CDR2 is FNYEAQ. The CDR3 runs 14 residues. With 3 bases removed from V and 3 bases from J, the gap between germline ends came to 11 bases. CDR3 residues: CASSFPGMDTEAFF. The CDR3 bases are TGTGCCAGCAGCTTTCCCGGGATGGACACTGAAGCTTTCTTT.

V and J are TRBV18 and TRBJ1-2, with D possibly matching TRBD1 (6 bases). Germline V gene data show CDR1 as KGHSH and CDR2 as LQKENI. V was trimmed by 0 bases and J by 0 bases, leaving 11 bases between them. The CDR3 totals 16 residues. This CDR3 reads CASSPPPGDSNYGYTF. The CDR3 DNA reads as TGTGCCAGCTCACCACCGCCAGGGGATTCTAACTATGGCTACACCTTC. The variable domain in full, with the rest retrieved from reference TRBV18 and TRBJ1-2, is NAGVMQNPRHLVRRRGQEARLRCSPMKGHSHVYWYRQLPEEGLKFMVYLQKENIIDESGMPKERFSAEFPKEGPSILRIQQVVRGDSAAYFCASSPPPGDSNYGYTFGSGTRLTVV.

V and J are TRBV19 and TRBJ1-1, with TRBD1 matching over 12 bases. Trimming removed 6 bases from V and 4 bases from J; junction bases left unmatched: 18. Germline V gene lookup returns CDR1 LNHDA and CDR2 SQIVND (reference sequence). The CDR3 loop spans 19 amino acids. CDR3 DNA sequence: TGTGCCAGTAGGACCCCGATGGGGGACAGGGGGCTTGAGGGCACTGAAGCTTTCTTT. This translates into CASRTPMGDRGLEGTEAFF.

This chain joins TRBV7-8 and TRBJ2-7; 9 bases fit TRBD1. Germline CDR1 is SGHVS and CDR2 is FQNEAQ. The CDR3 sequence is 16 residues long. V shed 3 bases and J 3 bases; nucleotides not matched to a gene: 9. CDR3 amino acids: CASSFWTGQGFYEQYF. In nucleotides, the CDR3 is TGTGCCAGCAGCTTCTGGACGGGACAGGGCTTCTACGAGCAGTACTTC.